This T cell receptor beta chain comes out of a study of molecular identifiers for immune sequencing clone quantification. TCRdb re-called the PCR reads through MiXCR, storing one row per CDR3 protein. This sample has about 97,000 distinct CDR3 sequences, with roughly 26% found just once. The table lists this clonotype with many counts. Its antigen remains unidentified. This CDR3 is 14 amino acids long. V shed 4 bases and J 2 bases; nucleotides not matched to a gene: 5. Germline assignment: CDR1 MDHEN and CDR2 SYDVKM. Whole-study findings and limits: Barcode-sharing identical TCR molecules could underestimate highly expanded clone sizes. Over 98% of effector molecules, yet under 1% of naive-cell molecules, were held by clones above 20 RNA copies.

The receptor's source is a human donor in good health. Some libraries in this study had Jurkat cell RNA spiked in. The rearrangement uses TRBV28 and TRBJ2-7; 7 nucleotides agree with TRBD2. Sequencing input: naive CD8+ T cells from blood, with Jurkat cell RNA spiked in. Stated subset: FACS-sorted CD8+CD4-CCR7+CD45RA+ naive T cells. CDR3 region: CASSSGLVAYEQYF. The CDR3 DNA is TGTGCCAGCAGTTCCGGACTAGTCGCCTACGAGCAGTACTTC.